This TCR beta chain was recorded in a study of T-cell reconstitution after alpha-beta-depleted transplantation in children. During its preparation, the TCRbeta library received unique molecular identifiers. TCRdb reanalysed the PCR reads using MiXCR and keeps one entry per CDR3 protein. This table has some 310,000 distinct CDR3 sequences, approximately 20% appearing once. Germline V gene lookup returns CDR1 PRHDT and CDR2 FYEKMQ (reference sequence). The ends lost 5 bases at V and 2 bases at J; junction bases unmatched: 8. The CDR3 extends over 16 amino acids. Findings of the study overall: Some patients' high day-60 TCRbeta diversity was attributed to recipient cells surviving conditioning. After one year, T-cell counts and TCRbeta diversity mostly came from new T cells. Reports say that about two months after transplant, the alpha-beta T cells came out of several hundred graft clones that had expanded.

With respect to this clonotype: What it binds is not known.

The sample consisted of PBMCs, mostly from graft donor cells, taken 180 days after TCRalphabeta/CD19-depleted stem cell transplant. V usage is TRBV13 and J usage is TRBJ2-1; TRBD2 agrees at 8 bases. This sequence was found in a male patient between 10 and 17 years old who had a stem cell transplant for acute lymphoblastic leukemia, so the T cells may come from the graft donor. Here the CDR3 DNA reads TGTGCCAGCAGCCCGTCAAGCGGGAGCCCCTACAATGAGCAGTTCTTC. Amino acid sequence: CASSPSSGSPYNEQFF.